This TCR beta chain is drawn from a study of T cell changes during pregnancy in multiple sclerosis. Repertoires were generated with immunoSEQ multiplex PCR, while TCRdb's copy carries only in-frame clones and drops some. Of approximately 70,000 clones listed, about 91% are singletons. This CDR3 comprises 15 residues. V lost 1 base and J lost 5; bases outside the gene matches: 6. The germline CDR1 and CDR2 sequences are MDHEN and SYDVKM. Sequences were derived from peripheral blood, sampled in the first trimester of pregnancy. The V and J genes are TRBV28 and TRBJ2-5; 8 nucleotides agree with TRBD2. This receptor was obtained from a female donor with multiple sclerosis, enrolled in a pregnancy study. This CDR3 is CASSLYERERETQYF. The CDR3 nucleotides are TGTGCCAGCAGTTTATACGAGCGGGAGAGGGAGACCCAGTACTTC.